This section outlines one T cell receptor beta chain sequence together with its context. The source of the sample is a study of early stage breast cancer tumors. Study details: Seven to nine ER+/PR+/HER2- tumors were invasive ductal; a few were invasive lobular.

This CDR3 region has 14 residues. V lost 3 bases to trimming and J lost 0 bases, with 5 bases between them. CDR1 MDHEN and CDR2 SYDVKM come from the germline V gene. The repertoire was sequenced with immunoSEQ multiplex PCR; TCRdb's copy has only in-frame clones and lacks some. The table records tens of thousands of clones, about three quarters of them present only once. The specimen sequenced was blood. This sequence was found in a person in their fifties with breast cancer. This rearrangement joins TRBV28 to TRBJ1-4; D unclear. The chain's CDR3 is CASSLQATNEKLFF. The CDR3 DNA is TGTGCCAGCAGTTTGCAGGCAACTAATGAAAAACTGTTTTTT.